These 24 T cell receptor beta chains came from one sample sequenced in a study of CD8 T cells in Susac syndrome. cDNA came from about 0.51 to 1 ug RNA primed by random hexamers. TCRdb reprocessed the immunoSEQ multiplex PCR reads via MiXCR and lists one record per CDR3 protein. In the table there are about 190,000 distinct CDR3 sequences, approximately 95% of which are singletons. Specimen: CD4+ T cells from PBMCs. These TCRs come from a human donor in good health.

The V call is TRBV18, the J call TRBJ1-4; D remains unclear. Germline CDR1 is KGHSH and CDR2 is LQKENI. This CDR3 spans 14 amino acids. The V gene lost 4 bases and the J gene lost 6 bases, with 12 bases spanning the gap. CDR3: CASSQTGSDEKLFF. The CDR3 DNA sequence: TGTGCCAGCTCACAGACGGGTTCAGATGAAAAACTGTTTTTT.

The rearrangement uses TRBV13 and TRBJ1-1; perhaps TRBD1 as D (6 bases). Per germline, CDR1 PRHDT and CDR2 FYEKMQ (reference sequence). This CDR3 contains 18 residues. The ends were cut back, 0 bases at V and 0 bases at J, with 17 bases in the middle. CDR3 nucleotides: TGTGCCAGCAGCTTAGGCTATCAGGGGACGGGGCTGAACACTGAAGCTTTCTTT. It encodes CASSLGYQGTGLNTEAFF.

The CDR3 region is CASSPGLAGGLSTDTQYF. The DNA of the CDR3 is TGCGCCAGCAGCCCCGGACTAGCGGGGGGCCTAAGCACAGATACGCAGTATTTT. This chain uses TRBV5-1 with TRBJ2-3; 14 bases are shared with TRBD2. The CDR3 is made up of 18 amino acids. The V gene's germline CDR1 is SGHRS and CDR2 YFSETQ. V gave up 4 bases and J gave up 0 bases; unmatched junction bases: 7.

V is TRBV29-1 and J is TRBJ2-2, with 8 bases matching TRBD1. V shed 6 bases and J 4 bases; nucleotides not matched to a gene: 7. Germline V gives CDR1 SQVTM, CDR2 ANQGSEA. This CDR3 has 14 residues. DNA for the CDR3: TGCAGCGTGGGGGAGACAGGGGCCACCGGGGAGCTGTTTTTT. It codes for CSVGETGATGELFF.

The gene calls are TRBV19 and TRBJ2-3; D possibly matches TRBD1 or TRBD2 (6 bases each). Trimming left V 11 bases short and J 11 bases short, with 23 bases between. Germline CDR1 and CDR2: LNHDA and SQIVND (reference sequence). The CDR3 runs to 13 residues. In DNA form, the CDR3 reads TGTGCCGTTTCGACTGGGGGGCGGATCGGGCAGTATTTT. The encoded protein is CAVSTGGRIGQYF.

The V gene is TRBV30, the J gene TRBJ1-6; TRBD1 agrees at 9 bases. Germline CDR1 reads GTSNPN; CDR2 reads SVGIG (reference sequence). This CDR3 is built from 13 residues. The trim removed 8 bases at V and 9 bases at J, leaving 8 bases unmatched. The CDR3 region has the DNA TGTGCCCAGAAGGGACAGGGTGCTTCACCCCTCCACTTT. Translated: CAQKGQGASPLHF. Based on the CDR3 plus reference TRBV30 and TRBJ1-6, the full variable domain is SQTIHQWPATLVQPVGSPLSLECTVEGTSNPNLYWYRQAAGRGLQLLFYSVGIGQISSEVPQNLSASRPQDRQFILSSKKLLLSDSGFYLCAQKGQGASPLHFGNGTRLTVT.

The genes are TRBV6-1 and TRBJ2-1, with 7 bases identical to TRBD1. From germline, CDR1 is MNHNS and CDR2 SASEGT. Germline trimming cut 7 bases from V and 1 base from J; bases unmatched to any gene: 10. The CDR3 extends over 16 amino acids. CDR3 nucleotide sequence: TGTGCCAGCAACCAGAGAAGGGGGCGGTCCTACAATGAGCAGTTCTTC. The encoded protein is CASNQRRGRSYNEQFF.

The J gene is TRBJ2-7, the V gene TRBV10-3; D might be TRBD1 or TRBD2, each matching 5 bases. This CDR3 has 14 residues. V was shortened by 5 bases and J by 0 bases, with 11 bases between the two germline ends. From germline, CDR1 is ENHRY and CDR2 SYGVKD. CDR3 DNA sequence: TGTGCCATCAGTCAGCCAGGGAGCTCCTACGAGCAGTACTTC. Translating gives CAISQPGSSYEQYF.

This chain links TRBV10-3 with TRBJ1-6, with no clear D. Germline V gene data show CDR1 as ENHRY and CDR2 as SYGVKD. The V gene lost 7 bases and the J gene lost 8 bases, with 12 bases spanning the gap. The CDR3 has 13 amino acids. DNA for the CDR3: TGTGCCATCACAAAGACTGGAGATTCACCCCTCCACTTT. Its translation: CAITKTGDSPLHF.

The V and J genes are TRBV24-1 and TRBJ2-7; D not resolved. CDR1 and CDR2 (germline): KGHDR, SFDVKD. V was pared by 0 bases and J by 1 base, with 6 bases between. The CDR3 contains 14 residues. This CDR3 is CATSDLKESYEQYV. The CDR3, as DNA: TGTGCCACCAGTGATTTGAAGGAATCCTACGAGCAGTACGTC.

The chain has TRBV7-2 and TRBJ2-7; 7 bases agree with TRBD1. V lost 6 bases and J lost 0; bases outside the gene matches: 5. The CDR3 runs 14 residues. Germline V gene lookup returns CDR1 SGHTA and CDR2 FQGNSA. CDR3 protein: CASRLGQSSYEQYF. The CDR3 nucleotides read TGTGCCAGCAGGTTGGGACAGAGCTCCTACGAGCAGTACTTC. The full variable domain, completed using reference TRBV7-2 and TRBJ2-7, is GAGVSQSPSNKVTEKGKDVELRCDPISGHTALYWYRQSLGQGLEFLIYFQGNSAPDKSGLPSDRFSAERTGGSVSTLTIQRTQQEDSAVYLCASRLGQSSYEQYFGPGTRLTVT.

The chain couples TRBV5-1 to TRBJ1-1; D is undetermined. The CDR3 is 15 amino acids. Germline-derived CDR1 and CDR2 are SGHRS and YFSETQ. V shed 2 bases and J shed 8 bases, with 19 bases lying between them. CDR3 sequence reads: CASSFVGSSRSEAFF. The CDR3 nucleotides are TGCGCCAGCAGCTTCGTCGGCTCGTCTCGATCAGAAGCTTTCTTT.

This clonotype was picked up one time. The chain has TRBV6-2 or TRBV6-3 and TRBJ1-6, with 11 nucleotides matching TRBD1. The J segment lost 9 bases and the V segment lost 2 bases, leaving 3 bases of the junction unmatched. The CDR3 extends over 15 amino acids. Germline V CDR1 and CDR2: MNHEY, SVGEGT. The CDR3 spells CASSYKGQGVSPLHF. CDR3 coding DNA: TGTGCCAGCAGTTACAAGGGACAGGGGGTTTCACCCCTCCACTTT.

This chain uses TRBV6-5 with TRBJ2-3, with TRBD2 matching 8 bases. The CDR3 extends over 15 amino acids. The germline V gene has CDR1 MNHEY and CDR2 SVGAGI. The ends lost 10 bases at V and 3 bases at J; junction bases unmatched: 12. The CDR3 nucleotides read TGTGCCACCTCAGGGTTGCGGGGGGAGACAGATACGCAGTATTTT. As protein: CATSGLRGETDTQYF.

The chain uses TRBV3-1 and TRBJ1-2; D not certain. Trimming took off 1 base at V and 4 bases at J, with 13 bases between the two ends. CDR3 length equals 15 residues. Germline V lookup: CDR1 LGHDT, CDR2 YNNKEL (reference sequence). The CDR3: CASSQVRDSFYGYTF. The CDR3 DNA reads TGTGCCAGCAGCCAAGTTAGGGATAGTTTCTATGGCTACACCTTC.

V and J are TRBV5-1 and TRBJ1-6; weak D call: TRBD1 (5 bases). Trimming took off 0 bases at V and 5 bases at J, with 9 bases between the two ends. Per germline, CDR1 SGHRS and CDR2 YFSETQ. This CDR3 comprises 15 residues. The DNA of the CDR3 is TGCGCCAGCAGCTTGGAGGGACTGAATAATTCACCCCTCCACTTT. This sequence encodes CASSLEGLNNSPLHF.

CDR3 coding DNA: TGTGCCAGCAGCCGTATCCCATCGGGGGGCGGGGGCTACACCTTC. Translated: CASSRIPSGGGGYTF. This sequence joins TRBV7-6 and TRBJ1-2; a weak D match, TRBD1 (6 bases). Trimming left V 5 bases short and J 8 bases short, with 21 bases between. The CDR3 spans 15 residues. CDR1 is SGHVS, CDR2 FNYEAQ, per germline. Drawing the rest from reference TRBV7-6 and TRBJ1-2, the complete variable domain is GAGVSQSPRYKVTKRGQDVALRCDPISGHVSLYWYRQALGQGPEFLTYFNYEAQQDKSGLPNDRFSAERPEGSISTLTIQRTEQRDSAMYRCASSRIPSGGGGYTFGSGTRLTVV.

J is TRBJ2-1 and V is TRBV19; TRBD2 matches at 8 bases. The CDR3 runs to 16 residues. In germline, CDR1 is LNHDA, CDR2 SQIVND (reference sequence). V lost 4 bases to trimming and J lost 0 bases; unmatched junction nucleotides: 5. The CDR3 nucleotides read TGTGCCAGTAGTACGATTAGCGGGGTCTCCTACAATGAGCAGTTCTTC. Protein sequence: CASSTISGVSYNEQFF. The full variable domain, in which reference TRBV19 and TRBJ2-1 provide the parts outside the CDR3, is DGGITQSPKYLFRKEGQNVTLSCEQNLNHDAMYWYRQDPGQGLRLIYYSQIVNDFQKGDIAEGYSVSREKKESFPLTVTSAQKNPTAFYLCASSTISGVSYNEQFFGPGTRLTVL.

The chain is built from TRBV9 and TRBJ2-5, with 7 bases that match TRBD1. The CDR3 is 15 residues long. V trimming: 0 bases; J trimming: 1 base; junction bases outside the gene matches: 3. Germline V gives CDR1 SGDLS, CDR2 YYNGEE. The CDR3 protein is CASSVGGTAQETQYF. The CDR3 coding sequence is TGTGCCAGCAGCGTAGGAGGGACAGCCCAAGAGACCCAGTACTTC.

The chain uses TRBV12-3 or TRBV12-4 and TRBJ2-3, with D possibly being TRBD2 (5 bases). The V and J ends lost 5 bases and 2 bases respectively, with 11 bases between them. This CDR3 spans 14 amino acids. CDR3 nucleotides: TGTGCCAGCAGTCCCAGCGGACTCACAGATACGCAGTATTTT. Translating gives CASSPSGLTDTQYF.

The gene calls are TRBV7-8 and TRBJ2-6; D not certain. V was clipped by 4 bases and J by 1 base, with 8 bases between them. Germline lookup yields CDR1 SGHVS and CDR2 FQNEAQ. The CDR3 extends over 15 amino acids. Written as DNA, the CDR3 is TGTGCCAGCAGCTCGACGCTTTCTGGGGCCAACGTCCTGACTTTC. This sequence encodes CASSSTLSGANVLTF.

The CDR3 loop reads CASSVESRSGGTIYF. In nucleotides, the CDR3 is TGTGCCAGCAGCGTCGAGAGTAGGTCCGGAGGCACCATATATTTT. V is TRBV9 and J is TRBJ1-3; D gene ambiguous. V was shortened by 2 bases and J by 9 bases, with 18 bases between the two germline ends. The CDR3 loop spans 15 amino acids. CDR1 is SGDLS, CDR2 YYNGEE, per germline.

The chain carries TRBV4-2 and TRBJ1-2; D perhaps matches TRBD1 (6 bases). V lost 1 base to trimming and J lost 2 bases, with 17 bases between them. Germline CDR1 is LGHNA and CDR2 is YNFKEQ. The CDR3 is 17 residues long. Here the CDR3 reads CASSQAWGQLINYGYTF. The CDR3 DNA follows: TGTGCCAGCAGCCAAGCCTGGGGACAACTTATCAACTATGGCTACACCTTC.

CDR3 protein: CASSPDRRMNTEAFF. The CDR3 DNA reads as TGTGCCAGCAGCCCGGACAGGAGGATGAACACTGAAGCTTTCTTT. The chain carries TRBV7-9 and TRBJ1-1; 7 bases match TRBD1. Per the germline V gene, CDR1 is SEHNR and CDR2 is FQNEAQ (reference sequence). V was clipped by 5 bases and J by 0 bases; unmatched bases: 6. The CDR3 runs to 15 residues.